This T cell receptor (beta chain) came from a study of blood T cell repertoires in COVID-19. For the study at large: Both acute and convalescent COVID-19 samples were obtained from the United States, Italy and Spain. In each case, the material was cDNA or gDNA derived from T cells, B-cell-depleted T cells, or PBMCs.

V shed 0 bases, J shed 0 bases, and the junction held 4 bases outside the gene matches. Germline V lookup: CDR1 SGHRS, CDR2 YFSETQ. The CDR3 runs to 16 residues. Original processing methods: Scientists estimated how many nucleated cells there were by amplifying reference gene primers. Libraries were prepared by immunoSEQ multiplex PCR; TCRdb keeps only in-frame clonotypes and omits some of them. V, J and clone size derive from that table, while D and trimming were established from the DNA sequence. The sample contains around 97,000 clones, nearly 90% of which appear only once. This clone was counted once.

V and J are TRBV5-1 and TRBJ2-7; 9 positions agree with TRBD1. This sequence was found in a man aged 50-59 years in a cohort sampled during active COVID-19. The sample taken for sequencing was peripheral blood. CDR3 DNA sequence: TGCGCCAGCAGCTTGGGGACAGGGGCGAGCTCCTACGAGCAGTACGTC. As protein: CASSLGTGASSYEQYV.